The 5 T cell receptor delta chains below were found in one sample sequenced in a study of gamma-delta T cells after stem cell transplantation. TCRdb ran CATT on the RT-PCR reads. The sample shows around 16,000 delta-chain clones, 9% to 9.5% of them seen only once. Sequences were obtained from gamma-delta T cells. These receptors were collected from a human donor. It is not recorded whose cells these are; they may come from a transplant donor.

Relative to its sample, this clone is large (0.1 to 1%). Other DNA sequences within the sample encode an identical CDR3. This chain joins TRDV1 and TRDJ1, with TRDD3 matching over 12 bases. Germline lookup yields CDR1 TSWWSYY and CDR2 QGS. The CDR3 spans 19 residues. The V and J ends lost 0 bases and 5 bases, in that order; junction bases with no gene match: 13. The CDR3, as DNA: TGTGCTCTTGGGGAACTAGAGCCCCCCGACTGGGGGATACAGGATAAACTCATCTTT. This codes for CALGELEPPDWGIQDKLIF.

Of note for this clone: A read error is likely here: a far larger clone is one base away. The identical CDR3 is also encoded by other nucleotide sequences in the sample. The rearrangement joins TRDV2 to TRDJ1; maybe TRDD3 (5 bases). The germline CDR1 and CDR2 sequences are GEAIGNYY and EKD. This CDR3 is 16 amino acids long. In nucleotides, the CDR3 is TGTGCCTGCGACACCGTGGGGACAGCGCCGCCCGATAAACTCATCTTT. Residues: CACDTVGTAPPDKLIF.

This clone was seen ten or more times. The protein given by TCRdb reflects a much larger clone and differs at residue 5 from this DNA's translation, likely from a read error; the protein shown is the DNA's translation. The rearrangement uses TRDV2 and TRDJ1, with 9 positions matching TRDD3. The J segment lost 0 bases and the V segment lost 2 bases, leaving 12 bases of the junction unmatched. The CDR3 runs 18 residues. Germline CDR1 reads GEAIGNYY; CDR2 reads EKD. For the CDR3, the DNA is TGTGCCTGTGACATTATCTCTACTGGGGGACGAAACACCGATAAACTCATCTTT. It specifies CACDIISTGGRNTDKLIF.

Only a few counts were recorded for this clone. The TCRdb protein comes from a much larger clone and disagrees with this DNA's translation at residue 18, likely due to a read error; the protein given here is derived from the DNA. The J gene is TRDJ3, the V gene TRDV2; 12 bases fit TRDD3. Looked up from germline, CDR1 is GEAIGNYY and CDR2 is EKD. The CDR3 loop spans 20 amino acids. CDR3 amino acids: CACERVLGDTSSWDTRQVFF. The CDR3 nucleotides are TGTGCCTGTGAACGAGTACTGGGGGATACAAGCTCCTGGGACACCCGACAGGTGTTTTTC.

This clone has a count of ten or more. The translation of this DNA and the TCRdb protein of a much larger clone differ at residue 7, probably owing to a read error; the protein shown here is translated from the DNA. CDR3 sequence reads: CACDSLIGDTVTDKLIF. The CDR3 nucleotides are TGTGCCTGTGACTCTCTCATAGGGGATACGGTCACCGATAAACTCATCTTT. The chain carries TRDV2 and TRDJ1; 9 bases match TRDD3. Germline lookup yields CDR1 GEAIGNYY and CDR2 EKD. J was trimmed by 1 base and V by 3 bases; bases with no gene match: 11. The CDR3 contains 17 residues.